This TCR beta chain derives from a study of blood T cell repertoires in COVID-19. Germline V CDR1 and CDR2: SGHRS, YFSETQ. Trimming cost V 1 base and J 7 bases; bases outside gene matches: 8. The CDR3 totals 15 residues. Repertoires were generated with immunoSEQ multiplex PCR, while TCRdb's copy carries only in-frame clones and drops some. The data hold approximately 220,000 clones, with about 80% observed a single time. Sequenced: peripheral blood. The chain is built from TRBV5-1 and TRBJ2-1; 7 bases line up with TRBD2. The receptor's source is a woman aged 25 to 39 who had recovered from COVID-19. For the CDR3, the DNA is TGCGCCAGCAGCTTGTTCACGGGAGGCGAGAATGAGCAGTTCTTC. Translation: CASSLFTGGENEQFF. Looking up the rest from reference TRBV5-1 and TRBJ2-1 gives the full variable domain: KAGVTQTPRYLIKTRGQQVTLSCSPISGHRSVSWYQQTPGQGLQFLFEYFSETQRNKGNFPGRFSGRQFSNSRSEMNVSTLELGDSALYLCASSLFTGGENEQFFGPGTRLTVL.